These 26 T cell receptor beta chains were all obtained from the same sample, sequenced in a study of shared clonotypes between healthy human individuals. Some clones are missing from TCRdb's copy, which holds only in-frame ones; the method was immunoSEQ multiplex PCR. The top ten clones hold roughly 1.5% of a sample with 980,000 or so clones, roughly 72% of them seen once. The specimen was memory CD4+ T cells sorted from blood. As to subset: CD45RA-negative fraction. The source of these receptors is a man younger than 35 in good health.

The chain carries TRBV5-1 and TRBJ2-7, with D uncertain. Germline V lookup: CDR1 SGHRS, CDR2 YFSETQ. Between the trimmed V and J ends, which lost 0 bases and 0 bases, there was a span of 7 bases. This CDR3 has 14 amino acids. The chain's CDR3 is CASSLVPPSYEQYF. The CDR3, as DNA: TGCGCCAGCAGCTTGGTTCCACCCTCCTACGAGCAGTACTTC.

Only a few counts were recorded for this clone. The same CDR3 also results from other DNA sequences found in this sample. The chain employs TRBV19 and TRBJ1-1; a weak D match, TRBD1 (5 bases). The V end lost 5 bases, the J end lost 1 base, and 8 bases lay between the germline ends. Per germline, CDR1 LNHDA and CDR2 SQIVND (reference sequence). The CDR3 runs to 13 residues. In nucleotides, the CDR3 is TGTGCCAGTAGTCCAACAGGGAACACTGAAGCTTTCTTT. Translation: CASSPTGNTEAFF. Combining the CDR3 with reference TRBV19 and TRBJ1-1 gives the whole variable domain DGGITQSPKYLFRKEGQNVTLSCEQNLNHDAMYWYRQDPGQGLRLIYYSQIVNDFQKGDIAEGYSVSREKKESFPLTVTSAQKNPTAFYLCASSPTGNTEAFFGQGTRLTVV.

The chain joins TRBV5-1 to TRBJ2-2, with D unclear. The CDR3 sequence is 16 residues long. Deletions cut 3 bases from V and 0 bases from J, with 12 bases between. Per germline, CDR1 SGHRS and CDR2 YFSETQ. The CDR3: CASSSIGVANTGELFF. The CDR3 DNA follows: TGCGCCAGCAGCTCCATTGGCGTGGCGAACACCGGGGAGCTGTTTTTT.

This rearrangement joins TRBV11-2 to TRBJ2-7; unclear D gene. The CDR3 totals 14 residues. The V end lost 5 bases, the J end lost 5 bases, and 16 bases lay between the germline ends. CDR1 and CDR2 (germline): SGHAT, FQNNGV. CDR3 sequence reads: CASSQAHAFHEQYF. The CDR3 nucleotides are TGTGCCAGCAGCCAAGCTCATGCGTTTCACGAGCAGTACTTC.

The chain has TRBV28 and TRBJ2-5; weak D call: TRBD1 (6 bases). Trimming shortened V by 10 bases and J by 2 bases, and 26 bases separated the two germline ends. Germline V gene data show CDR1 as MDHEN and CDR2 as SYDVKM. The length of the CDR3 is 17 residues. The CDR3 is CATLGVKGQDLQETQYF. CDR3 sequence (DNA): TGTGCCACGTTAGGGGTGAAGGGACAAGACCTACAAGAGACCCAGTACTTC.

The chain couples TRBV5-1 to TRBJ2-7, with D possibly TRBD2 on 6 matching bases. Trimming took 4 bases from V and 6 from J, leaving 17 bases between them. Germline CDR1 is SGHRS and CDR2 is YFSETQ. This CDR3 is 14 amino acids long. The CDR3 region has the DNA TGCGCCAGCAGCCCCACTCAACTAGCTACCGAGCAGTACTTC. It encodes CASSPTQLATEQYF.

The chain combines TRBV7-2 with TRBJ2-7; D is possibly TRBD1 or TRBD2 (6 bases each). The CDR3 is made up of 17 amino acids. V lost 3 bases to trimming and J lost 4 bases, with 22 bases between them. Germline V gene sequence: CDR1 SGHTA, CDR2 FQGNSA. CDR3 nucleotides: TGTGCCAGCAGCTTGACTGGGGGGCGCCTTGGGGTGTACGAGCAGTACTTC. Protein product: CASSLTGGRLGVYEQYF.

This clone was counted many times. The rearrangement links TRBV15 to TRBJ2-3; 8 bases are shared with TRBD2. Germline assignment: CDR1 LNHNV and CDR2 YYDKDF (reference sequence). Trimming removed 0 bases from V and 4 bases from J; junction bases left unmatched: 9. This CDR3 contains 17 residues. In DNA form, the CDR3 reads TGTGCCACCAGCAGAGATGCAGGCGGGGGGTGGGCAGATACGCAGTATTTT. This encodes CATSRDAGGGWADTQYF.

The gene calls are TRBV7-2 and TRBJ2-7; D gene uncertain. The CDR3 covers 13 residues. Per germline, CDR1 SGHTA and CDR2 FQGNSA. V lost 5 bases, J lost 0 bases, and 8 bases lay in between. CDR3 residues: CASSPRVSYEQYF. The CDR3 DNA reads as TGTGCCAGCAGCCCTAGGGTCTCCTACGAGCAGTACTTC.

Remarks on this clone: This CDR3 is also generated by other DNA sequences in the sample. The V and J genes are TRBV18 and TRBJ2-5; D call uncertain. With 3 bases removed from V and 4 bases from J, the gap between germline ends came to 3 bases. This CDR3 has 11 residues. From germline, CDR1 is KGHSH and CDR2 LQKENI. CDR3 amino acids: CASSPSETQYF. Here the CDR3 DNA reads TGTGCCAGCTCACCCTCAGAGACCCAGTACTTC. The variable domain in full, completed from reference TRBV18 and TRBJ2-5, reads NAGVMQNPRHLVRRRGQEARLRCSPMKGHSHVYWYRQLPEEGLKFMVYLQKENIIDESGMPKERFSAEFPKEGPSILRIQQVVRGDSAAYFCASSPSETQYFGPGTRLLVL.

J is TRBJ2-5 and V is TRBV5-6, with D hard to call. Germline V CDR1 and CDR2: SGHDT, YYEEEE. This CDR3 spans 13 amino acids. Trimming stripped 2 bases from V and 5 bases from J, with 10 bases between. This CDR3 reads CASSFNPGETQYF. The CDR3 coding sequence is TGTGCCAGCAGCTTTAACCCTGGGGAGACCCAGTACTTC.

This clone was found once. This chain links TRBV4-2 with TRBJ1-2, with D unresolved. The CDR3 has 15 residues. Trimming removed 5 bases from V and 2 bases from J, with 15 bases in between. In germline, CDR1 is LGHNA, CDR2 YNFKEQ. The CDR3 region is CASSSPISGNYGYTF. CDR3 sequence (DNA): TGTGCCAGCAGCTCCCCGATTTCGGGGAACTATGGCTACACCTTC.

This chain uses TRBV7-2 with TRBJ2-2, with 8 bases fitting TRBD2. Germline V gene sequence: CDR1 SGHTA, CDR2 FQGNSA. The CDR3 is 17 amino acids. The V segment lost 3 bases and the J segment 5 bases; nucleotides outside the gene matches: 11. CDR3 DNA: TGTGCCAGCAGCTTTAGCGGGGCCCTTCGTCTTACCGGGGAGCTGTTTTTT. Translating gives CASSFSGALRLTGELFF.

The DNA for the CDR3 is TGTGCCTGGGGGGACAGTCGCAACGAGCAGTACTTC. Translating gives CAWGDSRNEQYF. The chain recombines TRBV30 with TRBJ2-7, with 7 bases fitting TRBD1. The CDR3 runs to 12 residues. The V segment lost 5 bases and the J segment 5 bases; nucleotides outside the gene matches: 6. Germline V gene sequence: CDR1 GTSNPN, CDR2 SVGIG (reference sequence).

In its sample, this clone was seen many times. The gene calls are TRBV28 and TRBJ2-3, with no clear D. V shed 5 bases and J shed 3 bases, with 18 bases lying between them. Germline V gene lookup returns CDR1 MDHEN and CDR2 SYDVKM. CDR3 length equals 16 residues. The CDR3 DNA reads TGTGCCAGCAGTCCCGCGCTAGGCGCTGGAACAGATACGCAGTATTTT. Amino acids: CASSPALGAGTDTQYF.

The chain is built from TRBV6-5 and TRBJ2-7; 7 positions agree with TRBD2. Germline V CDR1 and CDR2: MNHEY, SVGAGI. J was trimmed by 0 bases and V by 0 bases; bases with no gene match: 2. This CDR3 comprises 15 residues. The chain's CDR3 is CASSYSAGVSYEQYF. The CDR3 DNA is TGTGCCAGCAGTTACTCGGCGGGGGTCTCCTACGAGCAGTACTTC.

The chain has TRBV18 and TRBJ2-3; 14 bases are shared with TRBD2. V lost 6 bases and J lost 1; bases outside the gene matches: 6. Germline values: CDR1 KGHSH, CDR2 LQKENI. The CDR3 contains 17 residues. CDR3: CASSPSGLAGGTDTQYF. CDR3 DNA: TGTGCCAGCTCTCCGTCGGGACTAGCGGGAGGCACAGATACGCAGTATTTT.

The chain employs TRBV6-1 and TRBJ2-5, with a weak D call TRBD1 (6 bases). V lost 0 bases to trimming and J lost 5 bases, with 22 bases between them. The CDR3 is 18 residues long. Germline V lookup: CDR1 MNHNS, CDR2 SASEGT. The chain's CDR3 is CASSEAVMGATRRETQYF. In DNA, the CDR3 is TGTGCCAGCAGTGAAGCGGTTATGGGGGCTACTAGGCGGGAGACCCAGTACTTC.

The chain combines TRBV7-2 with TRBJ1-1; weak D call: TRBD1 (6 bases). This CDR3 is built from 15 residues. Trimming left V 2 bases short and J 8 bases short, with 18 bases between. Germline loops: CDR1 SGHTA, CDR2 FQGNSA. The CDR3 DNA reads TGTGCCAGCAGCTTAATACCTGACAGGCCTTTGGAAGCTTTCTTT. Translation: CASSLIPDRPLEAFF. The full variable domain, rest sourced from reference TRBV7-2 and TRBJ1-1, is GAGVSQSPSNKVTEKGKDVELRCDPISGHTALYWYRQSLGQGLEFLIYFQGNSAPDKSGLPSDRFSAERTGGSVSTLTIQRTQQEDSAVYLCASSLIPDRPLEAFFGQGTRLTVV.

This clone was picked up a small number of times. The J gene is TRBJ1-5, the V gene TRBV28; 9 bases are shared with TRBD1. Germline V gives CDR1 MDHEN, CDR2 SYDVKM. The CDR3 totals 16 residues. V gave up 2 bases and J gave up 6 bases; unmatched junction bases: 8. Here the CDR3 DNA reads TGTGCCAGCAGTTTACCTAGACAGGGGGGAATTCAGCCCCAGCATTTT. Protein sequence: CASSLPRQGGIQPQHF.

J is TRBJ1-1 and V is TRBV10-3; D might be TRBD1 (5 bases). The CDR3 loop spans 15 amino acids. Germline assignment: CDR1 ENHRY and CDR2 SYGVKD. V lost 4 bases to trimming and J lost 3 bases, with 15 bases between them. Written as DNA, the CDR3 is TGTGCCATCAGTGCCGACGGGGGGGATGACACTGAAGCTTTCTTT. Its protein product is CAISADGGDDTEAFF.

This rearrangement joins TRBV7-2 to TRBJ2-2; the D is unclear. The V gene's germline CDR1 is SGHTA and CDR2 FQGNSA. Trimming cost V 1 base and J 9 bases, with 9 bases left between them. The CDR3 is 13 amino acids. CDR3 in DNA: TGTGCCAGCAGCTTAGGACCTACCCGGGAGCTGTTTTTT. This sequence encodes CASSLGPTRELFF. Filled out from reference TRBV7-2 and TRBJ2-2, the complete variable domain reads GAGVSQSPSNKVTEKGKDVELRCDPISGHTALYWYRQSLGQGLEFLIYFQGNSAPDKSGLPSDRFSAERTGGSVSTLTIQRTQQEDSAVYLCASSLGPTRELFFGEGSRLTVL.

The V and J genes are TRBV5-1 and TRBJ1-1; TRBD1 is a possible D gene (5 bases). The CDR3 runs to 13 residues. Trimming took off 2 bases at V and 2 bases at J, with 7 bases between the two ends. From germline, CDR1 is SGHRS and CDR2 YFSETQ. The CDR3 DNA reads TGCGCCAGCAGCTTCTGGGGCAACACTGAAGCTTTCTTT. Protein sequence: CASSFWGNTEAFF. Full variable domain (rest looked up from reference TRBV5-1 and TRBJ1-1): KAGVTQTPRYLIKTRGQQVTLSCSPISGHRSVSWYQQTPGQGLQFLFEYFSETQRNKGNFPGRFSGRQFSNSRSEMNVSTLELGDSALYLCASSFWGNTEAFFGQGTRLTVV.

This rearrangement joins TRBV6-6 to TRBJ1-1; D is uncertain. Trimming stripped 7 bases from V and 2 bases from J, with 11 bases between. The CDR3 sequence is 13 residues long. Germline V CDR1 and CDR2: MNHNY, SVGAGI (reference sequence). The CDR3 nucleotides read TGTGCCAGCACCTACGACATTAACACTGAAGCTTTCTTT. Its translation: CASTYDINTEAFF.

The chain uses TRBV2 and TRBJ1-6, with 9 bases lining up with TRBD1. Germline CDR1 is SNHLY and CDR2 is FYNNEI. This CDR3 region has 16 residues. V shed 6 bases and J 6 bases; nucleotides not matched to a gene: 9. CDR3 protein: CASRAGQGHVNSPLHF. The CDR3 nucleotides read TGTGCCAGCAGGGCAGGACAGGGGCACGTTAATTCACCCCTCCACTTT. Complete variable domain (other parts from reference TRBV2 and TRBJ1-6): EPEVTQTPSHQVTQMGQEVILRCVPISNHLYFYWYRQILGQKVEFLVSFYNNEISEKSEIFDDQFSVERPDGSNFTLKIRSTKLEDSAMYFCASRAGQGHVNSPLHFGNGTRLTVT.

This sequence joins TRBV30 and TRBJ1-5; D gene uncertain. The CDR3 has 15 residues. Germline CDR1 is GTSNPN and CDR2 is SVGIG (reference sequence). The ends were cut back, 3 bases at V and 1 base at J, with 13 bases in the middle. In DNA form, the CDR3 reads TGTGCCTGGAGCCAGAAAGGGATGAGCAATCAGCCCCAGCATTTT. Translation: CAWSQKGMSNQPQHF.